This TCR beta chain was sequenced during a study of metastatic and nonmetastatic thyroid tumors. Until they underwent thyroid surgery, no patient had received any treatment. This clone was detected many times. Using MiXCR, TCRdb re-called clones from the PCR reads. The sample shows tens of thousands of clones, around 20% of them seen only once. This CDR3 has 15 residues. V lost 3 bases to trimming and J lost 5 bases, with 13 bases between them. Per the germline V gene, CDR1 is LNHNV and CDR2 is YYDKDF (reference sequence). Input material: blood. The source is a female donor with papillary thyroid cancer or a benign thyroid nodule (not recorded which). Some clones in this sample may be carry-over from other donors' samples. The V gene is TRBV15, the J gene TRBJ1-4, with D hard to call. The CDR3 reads CATSSLMSKNEKLFF. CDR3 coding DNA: TGTGCCACCAGCAGCCTTATGAGCAAGAATGAAAAACTGTTTTTT.